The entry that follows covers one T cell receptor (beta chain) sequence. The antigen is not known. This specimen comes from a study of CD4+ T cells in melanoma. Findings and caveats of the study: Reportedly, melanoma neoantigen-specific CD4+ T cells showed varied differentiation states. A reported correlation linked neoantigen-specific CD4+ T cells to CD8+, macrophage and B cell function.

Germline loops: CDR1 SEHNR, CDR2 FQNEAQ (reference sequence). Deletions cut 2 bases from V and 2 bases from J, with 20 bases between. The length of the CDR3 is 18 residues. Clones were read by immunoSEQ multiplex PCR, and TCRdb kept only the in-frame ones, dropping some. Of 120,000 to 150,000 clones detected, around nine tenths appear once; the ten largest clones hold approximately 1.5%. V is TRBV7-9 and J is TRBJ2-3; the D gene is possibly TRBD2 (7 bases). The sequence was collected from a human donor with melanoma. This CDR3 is CASSLLQGLAANTDTQYF. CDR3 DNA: TGTGCCAGCAGCTTATTACAGGGCCTAGCGGCAAACACAGATACGCAGTATTTT.